Below are 18 T cell receptor beta chains sequenced from a single sample in a study of blood T cells in healthy people across ages. It was with a sample-barcoded 5' primer and a J-beta primer mix that a second PCR of about 6 to 11 cycles was run. Each CDR3 protein gets one entry after TCRdb re-called the 5' RACE reads with MiXCR. The table lists about 1 million distinct CDR3 sequences, over 35% of them singletons. Sequences were obtained from blood. The receptors were sampled from a woman aged 55-75 years in good health.

The chain combines TRBV27 with TRBJ2-7; D gene uncertain. The CDR3 totals 19 residues. Germline V gene lookup returns CDR1 MNHEY and CDR2 SMNVEV (reference sequence). Trimming cost V 4 bases and J 2 bases, with 27 bases left between them. CDR3 amino acids: CASSSSARSILTRTYEQYF. CDR3 in DNA: TGTGCCAGCAGTTCGTCCGCACGTTCAATCTTAACCCGGACCTACGAGCAGTACTTC.

In regard to this clonotype: A single base separates this from a much larger clone, so it may be a read error. The chain recombines TRBV12-3 or TRBV12-4 with TRBJ2-5; D may be TRBD2 (5 bases). TRBJ2-7 matches the DNA end more closely, so the J call is doubtful. The CDR3 consists of 12 residues. Written as DNA, the CDR3 is TGTGCCTGCAGTTTAGTGGGGAGCGAGCAGTACTTC. Translation gives CACSLVGSEQYF.

Regarding this clonotype: Since a much larger clone is just one base distant, this may be a read error. The chain employs TRBV7-2 and TRBJ2-5; TRBD2 might be the D (6 bases). CDR3 length equals 16 residues. Germline values: CDR1 SGHTA, CDR2 FQGNSA. The CDR3 nucleotides are TGTGCCAGCGGCTTAGGGGAGGCCATGTCTGGTGAGACCCAGTACTTC. It codes for CASGLGEAMSGETQYF.

The V call is TRBV21-1, the J call TRBJ2-7; the table's D call, TRBD1, has no DNA check behind it. TRBV21-1 is noted as a pseudogene. The CDR3 runs to 17 residues. The chain's CDR3 is CASSKAETGEDDNEQYF. CDR3 bases: TGTGCCAGCAGCAAAGCCGAGACAGGGGAGGATGACAATGAGCAGTACTTC.

This clonotype was seen a few times. The CDR3 here is CASSQFPGLAGYEQYF. CDR3 sequence (DNA): TGTGCCAGCAGCCAATTCCCGGGACTAGCGGGTTACGAGCAGTACTTC. The chain links TRBV3-1 to TRBJ2-4, with TRBD2 matching over 12 bases. The last part of the DNA fits TRBJ2-7 better; the J call may be wrong. The CDR3 consists of 16 residues. CDR1 and CDR2 (germline): LGHDT, YNNKEL (reference sequence).

This chain links TRBV27 with TRBJ2-5; 11 bases line up with TRBD2. Germline CDR1 and CDR2: MNHEY and SMNVEV (reference sequence). The CDR3 has 16 amino acids. V shed 5 bases and J 4 bases; nucleotides not matched to a gene: 9. CDR3 loop: CASSIAGGRIGETQYF. In nucleotides, the CDR3 is TGTGCCAGCAGTATAGCGGGAGGGCGAATAGGAGAGACCCAGTACTTC.

This chain links TRBV14 with TRBJ2-3; D is perhaps TRBD2 (7 bases). Trimming took off 0 bases at V and 5 bases at J, with 12 bases between the two ends. CDR1 is SGHDN, CDR2 FVKESK, per germline. This CDR3 is 15 amino acids long. The CDR3 bases are TGTGCCAGCAGCCAAGATCGGGGGGCTCGAGATACGCAGTATTTT. Its translation: CASSQDRGARDTQYF.

This clonotype turned up a few times. The chain is built from TRBV7-9 and TRBJ1-2; D is unresolved. The germline V gene has CDR1 SEHNR and CDR2 FQNEAQ (reference sequence). V lost 5 bases and J 8 bases, leaving 24 bases between the germline ends. There are 16 residues in the CDR3. CDR3 loop: CASSATSGTLSLGYTF. CDR3 coding DNA: TGTGCCAGCAGCGCTACCTCCGGAACGCTGTCTTTGGGCTACACCTTC.

The J gene is TRBJ2-5, the V gene TRBV9; D remains unclear. This CDR3 has 15 amino acids. In germline, CDR1 is SGDLS, CDR2 YYNGEE. V lost 0 bases to trimming and J lost 1 base, with 10 bases between them. CDR3 sequence (DNA): TGTGCCAGCAGCGTAGGGGTCGGAGCCCAAGAGACCCAGTACTTC. Translation gives CASSVGVGAQETQYF. Using reference TRBV9 and TRBJ2-5 for the parts outside the CDR3, the full variable domain is DSGVTQTPKHLITATGQRVTLRCSPRSGDLSVYWYQQSLDQGLQFLIQYYNGEERAKGNILERFSAQQFPDLHSELNLSSLELGDSALYFCASSVGVGAQETQYFGPGTRLLVL.

This chain's CDR3 is CSARDWMASGIIYNEQFF. For the CDR3, the DNA is TGCAGTGCTAGAGATTGGATGGCTAGCGGGATTATTTACAATGAGCAGTTCTTC. The chain recombines TRBV20-1 with TRBJ2-1; 9 nucleotides agree with TRBD2. This CDR3 contains 18 residues. Germline V gene data show CDR1 as DFQATT and CDR2 as SNEGSKA (reference sequence). Trimming cost V 0 bases and J 4 bases; bases outside gene matches: 13.

The chain uses TRBV20-1 and TRBJ1-2, with a tentative D call TRBD1 (5 bases). Germline V CDR1 and CDR2: DFQATT, SNEGSKA (reference sequence). The CDR3 is made up of 15 amino acids. V lost 4 bases and J lost 4, with 19 bases in between. As DNA, the CDR3 is TGCAGTGCTAAAGACTTCAGGGAGGTCGGCTATGGCTACACCTTC. Translating it yields CSAKDFREVGYGYTF.

The CDR3 reads CSAREETVFKNIQYF. The DNA of the CDR3 is TGCAGTGCTAGAGAGGAGACAGTTTTTAAAAACATTCAGTACTTC. The chain links TRBV20-1 to TRBJ2-4, with D maybe TRBD1 (5 bases). This CDR3 is built from 15 residues. Germline-derived CDR1 and CDR2 are DFQATT and SNEGSKA (reference sequence). With 0 bases removed from V and 4 bases from J, the gap between germline ends came to 13 bases.

The CDR3 is CASSLGVRGGSGSGRRNEQFF. The DNA of the CDR3 is TGTGCCAGCAGCTTAGGGGTACGGGGGGGATCGGGCAGCGGGAGGCGAAATGAGCAGTTCTTC. This chain joins TRBV7-6 and TRBJ2-1; 9 bases match TRBD2. Per the germline V gene, CDR1 is SGHVS and CDR2 is FNYEAQ. Trimming removed 1 base from V and 7 bases from J; junction bases left unmatched: 23. This CDR3 comprises 21 residues.

In its sample, this clonotype was seen a few times. The chain combines TRBV10-3 with TRBJ1-2, with 7 bases identical to TRBD1. Germline V gene data show CDR1 as ENHRY and CDR2 as SYGVKD. The CDR3 totals 14 residues. Unmatched junction bases numbered 0, after V lost 0 bases and J lost 2 bases. In nucleotides, the CDR3 is TGTGCCATCAGTGAGTCCAGGGGGAACTATGGCTACACCTTC. Protein: CAISESRGNYGYTF.

The chain couples TRBV28 to TRBJ2-1; 14 bases are a match to TRBD2. The CDR3 extends over 16 amino acids. In germline, CDR1 is MDHEN, CDR2 SYDVKM. The junction had 6 bases not matched to a gene; V was cut back by 5 bases and J by 6 bases. The CDR3 is CASSPGTSGRSNEQFF. The DNA of the CDR3 is TGTGCCAGCAGTCCCGGGACTAGCGGGAGATCCAATGAGCAGTTCTTC.

The chain recombines TRBV5-1 with TRBJ2-1; 8 bases fit TRBD2. V lost 0 bases and J lost 0; bases outside the gene matches: 2. This CDR3 is 16 amino acids long. Germline CDR1 reads SGHRS; CDR2 reads YFSETQ. The CDR3 reads CASSLGLAPSYNEQFF. CDR3 DNA sequence: TGCGCCAGCAGCTTGGGACTAGCGCCCTCCTACAATGAGCAGTTCTTC.

This clonotype has just a few counts. V is TRBV12-3 or TRBV12-4 and J is TRBJ2-1, with 11 bases lining up with TRBD1. The CDR3 covers 16 residues. V trimming: 4 bases; J trimming: 4 bases; junction bases outside the gene matches: 6. The CDR3 region is CASSSSGTGGYNEQFF. The CDR3 region has the DNA TGTGCCAGCAGTTCATCCGGGACAGGGGGTTACAATGAGCAGTTCTTC.

The chain couples TRBV7-9 to TRBJ2-3; D possibly corresponds to TRBD2 (5 bases). The CDR3 covers 15 residues. Trimming pared 3 bases from V and 6 bases from J, leaving 16 bases between. The germline CDR1 and CDR2 sequences are SEHNR and FQNEAQ (reference sequence). The CDR3 DNA is TGTGCCAGCAGCTTGGTTTTAGGGAGCGCGGATACGCAGTATTTT. This codes for CASSLVLGSADTQYF. The full variable domain, rest sourced from reference TRBV7-9 and TRBJ2-3, is DTGVSQNPRHKITKRGQNVTFRCDPISEHNRLYWYRQTLGQGPEFLTYFQNEAQLEKSRLLSDRFSAERPKGSFSTLEIQRTEQGDSAMYLCASSLVLGSADTQYFGPGTRLTVL.